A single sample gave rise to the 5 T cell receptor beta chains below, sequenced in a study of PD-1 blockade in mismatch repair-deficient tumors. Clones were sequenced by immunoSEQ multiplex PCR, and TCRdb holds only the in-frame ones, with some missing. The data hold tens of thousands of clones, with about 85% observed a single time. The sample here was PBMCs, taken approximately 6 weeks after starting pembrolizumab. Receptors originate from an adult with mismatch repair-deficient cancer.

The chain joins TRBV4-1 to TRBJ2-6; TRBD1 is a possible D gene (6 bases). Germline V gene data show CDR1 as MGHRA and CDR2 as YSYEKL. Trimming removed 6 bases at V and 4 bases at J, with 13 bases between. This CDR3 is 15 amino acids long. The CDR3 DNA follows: TGCGCCAGCAGTGAGGTGGGGACAGGGGCCAACGTCCTGACTTTC. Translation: CASSEVGTGANVLTF.

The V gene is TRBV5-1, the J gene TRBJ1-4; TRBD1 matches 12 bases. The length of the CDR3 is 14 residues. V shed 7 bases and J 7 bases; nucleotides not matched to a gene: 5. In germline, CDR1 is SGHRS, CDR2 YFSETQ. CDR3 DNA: TGCGCCAGCTCACGGGACAGGGGGCCTGAAAAACTGTTTTTT. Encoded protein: CASSRDRGPEKLFF. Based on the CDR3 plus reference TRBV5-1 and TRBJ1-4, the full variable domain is KAGVTQTPRYLIKTRGQQVTLSCSPISGHRSVSWYQQTPGQGLQFLFEYFSETQRNKGNFPGRFSGRQFSNSRSEMNVSTLELGDSALYLCASSRDRGPEKLFFGSGTQLSVL.

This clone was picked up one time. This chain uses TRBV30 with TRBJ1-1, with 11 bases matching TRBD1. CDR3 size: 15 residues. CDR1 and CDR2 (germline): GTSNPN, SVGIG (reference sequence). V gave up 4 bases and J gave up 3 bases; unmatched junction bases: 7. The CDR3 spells CAWTRGTGGYTEAFF. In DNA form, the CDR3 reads TGTGCCTGGACCCGTGGGACAGGGGGTTACACTGAAGCTTTCTTT.

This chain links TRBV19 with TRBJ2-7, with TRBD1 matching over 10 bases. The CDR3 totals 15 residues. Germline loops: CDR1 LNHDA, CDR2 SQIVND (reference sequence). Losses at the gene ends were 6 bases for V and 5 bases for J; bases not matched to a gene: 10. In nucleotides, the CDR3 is TGTGCCAGTAGGATGACAGGGGGCAGGGACGACGAGCAGTACTTC. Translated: CASRMTGGRDDEQYF.

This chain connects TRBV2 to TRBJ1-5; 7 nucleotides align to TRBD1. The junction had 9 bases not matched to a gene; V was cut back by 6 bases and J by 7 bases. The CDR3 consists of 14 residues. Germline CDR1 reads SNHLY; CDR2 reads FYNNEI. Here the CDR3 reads CASSATGAGQPQHF. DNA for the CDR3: TGTGCCAGCAGCGCTACAGGGGCCGGGCAGCCCCAGCATTTT. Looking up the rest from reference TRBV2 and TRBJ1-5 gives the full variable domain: EPEVTQTPSHQVTQMGQEVILRCVPISNHLYFYWYRQILGQKVEFLVSFYNNEISEKSEIFDDQFSVERPDGSNFTLKIRSTKLEDSAMYFCASSATGAGQPQHFGDGTRLSIL.